The 8 T cell receptor beta chains in this list originate from one sample, sequenced in a study of blood T cell repertoires in COVID-19. The repertoire was sequenced with immunoSEQ multiplex PCR; TCRdb's copy has only in-frame clones and lacks some. The sample shows 250,000 to 350,000 clones, 70% to 90% of them seen only once. The sequencing sample was made of PBMCs or T cells enriched from blood (not recorded which). Receptors originate from a woman aged 25-40 years who had recovered from COVID-19.

The rearrangement uses TRBV27 and TRBJ2-6, with D possibly matching TRBD2 (6 bases). This CDR3 contains 18 residues. The germline CDR1 and CDR2 sequences are MNHEY and SMNVEV (reference sequence). The V gene lost 10 bases and the J gene lost 0 bases, with 22 bases spanning the gap. CDR3 bases: TGTGCCACGTCGGGGGTGAAGATCACGACCTCTGGGGCCAACGTCCTGACTTTC. Translating gives CATSGVKITTSGANVLTF.

The chain employs TRBV7-8 and TRBJ2-7; 9 bases are a match to TRBD1. Germline loops: CDR1 SGHVS, CDR2 FQNEAQ. This CDR3 has 15 residues. The ends lost 4 bases at V and 2 bases at J; junction bases unmatched: 6. CDR3 DNA: TGTGCCAGCAGCTCATTGGACAGGGGAACCTACGAGCAGTACTTC. It codes for CASSSLDRGTYEQYF.

This chain joins TRBV13 and TRBJ2-3; the match to TRBD2 covers 11 bases. The germline gives CDR1 PRHDT, CDR2 FYEKMQ (reference sequence). The CDR3 covers 18 residues. V lost 5 bases, J lost 2 bases, and 12 bases stayed unmatched. This chain's CDR3 is CASSKRQRLAGPTDTQYF. DNA for the CDR3: TGTGCCAGCAGCAAGCGACAGAGACTAGCGGGGCCCACAGATACGCAGTATTTT.

This clone was seen a handful of times. The V call is TRBV29-1, the J call TRBJ1-2; perhaps TRBD1 as D (5 bases). The germline CDR1 and CDR2 sequences are SQVTM and ANQGSEA. The CDR3 length is 14 residues. V was shortened by 6 bases and J by 5 bases, with 19 bases between the two germline ends. The CDR3 DNA sequence: TGCAGCGTCGCTGAATTGACAGCATCTTATGGCTACACCTTC. Protein sequence: CSVAELTASYGYTF.

The chain has TRBV15 and TRBJ2-5; TRBD2 might be the D (6 bases). Between the trimmed V and J ends, which lost 5 bases and 5 bases, there was a span of 21 bases. Germline V gene lookup returns CDR1 LNHNV and CDR2 YYDKDF (reference sequence). This CDR3 has 16 residues. The CDR3 is CATSSRGIGLLETQYF. The CDR3 DNA is TGTGCCACCAGCTCCCGGGGGATTGGGCTGTTGGAGACCCAGTACTTC.

The chain is built from TRBV28 and TRBJ2-2, with TRBD2 as a possible D gene (7 bases). Per the germline V gene, CDR1 is MDHEN and CDR2 is SYDVKM. Trimming took 5 bases from V and 0 from J, leaving 16 bases between them. The CDR3 totals 17 residues. CDR3 sequence: CASSPLGGGANTGELFF. CDR3 DNA: TGTGCCAGCAGTCCTTTAGGGGGGGGCGCGAACACCGGGGAGCTGTTTTTT.

This clone was detected only a few times. The rearrangement joins TRBV7-8 to TRBJ1-1; D remains ambiguous. The CDR3 has 15 residues. The V and J ends lost 1 base and 8 bases respectively, with 17 bases between them. CDR1 is SGHVS, CDR2 FQNEAQ, per germline. The CDR3 region has the DNA TGTGCCAGCAGCTTAGAGGTCTACAGACCCGCCGAAGCTTTCTTT. Translation gives CASSLEVYRPAEAFF.

V and J are TRBV27 and TRBJ1-6; the D is unclear. The germline V gene has CDR1 MNHEY and CDR2 SMNVEV (reference sequence). The CDR3 is 16 amino acids. Trimming cost V 2 bases and J 7 bases, with 15 bases left between them. The CDR3 loop is CASSLGAQAGNSPLHF. As DNA, the CDR3 is TGTGCCAGCAGTTTAGGCGCGCAGGCTGGAAATTCACCCCTCCACTTT.